The TCR beta chain under discussion was sequenced for a study of early T cells in non-severe SARS-CoV-2 infection. Study in general: With bulk RNA from unsorted whole blood as input, sequencing yielded unpaired chains.

TCRdb analysed the 5' RACE reads with MiXCR anew, one entry per CDR3 protein. Counted here are roughly 40,000 distinct CDR3 sequences, about 5.9% occurring once; the ten biggest clones make up about 8.3%. The germline V and J ends were trimmed by 0 bases and 5 bases, with 13 bases remaining between them. The germline CDR1 and CDR2 sequences are MGHRA and YSYEKL. This CDR3 has 15 residues. This receptor was taken from an adult who was a healthcare worker with PCR-confirmed SARS-CoV-2 infection or an uninfected control (not recorded which). This specimen consisted of whole blood, obtained at baseline. The chain uses TRBV4-1 and TRBJ2-5; D assignment may be TRBD1 or TRBD2 (6 bases each). The CDR3 sequence is CASSQELGGSETQYF. The CDR3 coding sequence is TGCGCCAGCAGCCAAGAACTGGGGGGCTCGGAGACCCAGTACTTC.